This T cell receptor (beta chain) emerged from a study of T cell responses to AZD1222 COVID-19 vaccine. Study-wide points: Repertoire sampling happened only post peak T cell response. Reportedly, nearly half of unique spike TCRs recognized epitopes outside B.1.351/B.1.1.7 mutations. Donors were chiefly white British, with a greater number of females, and clonal diversity was perhaps underestimated.

On this clone: Its antigen is not known.

V lost 2 bases, J lost 1 base, and 11 bases lay in between. The CDR3 totals 16 residues. Germline CDR1 KGHSH, CDR2 LQKENI. Clones were read by immunoSEQ multiplex PCR, and TCRdb kept only the in-frame ones, dropping some. The sample carries about 120,000 clones, approximately 83% recorded once. The input for sequencing was peripheral blood, taken on day 0 of MenACWY control vaccination. The sequence came from an adult in good health. The J gene is TRBJ2-2, the V gene TRBV18; no reliable D call. CDR3 loop: CASSPSILRNTGELFF. The CDR3 DNA is TGTGCCAGCTCACCAAGTATTTTAAGGAACACCGGGGAGCTGTTTTTT.